These 4 T cell receptor beta chains originate from one sample sequenced in a study of OX40 agonist ivuxolimab in advanced cancers. Some clones are missing from TCRdb's copy, which holds only in-frame ones; the method was immunoSEQ multiplex PCR. This sample yields roughly 90,000 clones, of which under 95% are seen a single time; about 0.35% belongs to the top ten. This specimen was CD4+ or CD8+ T cells sorted from blood, taken in a trial of the OX40 agonist ivuxolimab. Receptors originate from an adult with an advanced solid tumor such as melanoma, head and neck, liver or kidney cancer.

The table lists this clone with a count of one. The chain uses TRBV5-1 and TRBJ2-2, with 9 bases lining up with TRBD2. Trimming removed 0 bases from V and 7 bases from J; junction bases left unmatched: 10. Germline assignment: CDR1 SGHRS and CDR2 YFSETQ. The CDR3 extends over 17 amino acids. The CDR3 coding sequence is TGCGCCAGCAGCTTGGTTTCTCGCGGGAGGGCCGGCGGGGAGCTGTTTTTT. Residues: CASSLVSRGRAGGELFF. The variable domain in full, with the rest retrieved from reference TRBV5-1 and TRBJ2-2, is KAGVTQTPRYLIKTRGQQVTLSCSPISGHRSVSWYQQTPGQGLQFLFEYFSETQRNKGNFPGRFSGRQFSNSRSEMNVSTLELGDSALYLCASSLVSRGRAGGELFFGEGSRLTVL.

The genes are TRBV7-9 and TRBJ2-7; 14 bases align to TRBD2. Unmatched junction bases numbered 8, after V lost 7 bases and J lost 0 bases. Germline assignment: CDR1 SEHNR and CDR2 FQNEAQ (reference sequence). The CDR3 length is 17 residues. This CDR3 reads CASTRLAGGPSSYEQYF. The CDR3 nucleotides are TGTGCCAGCACCCGACTAGCGGGAGGGCCCAGCTCCTACGAGCAGTACTTC. The whole variable domain, filled in from reference TRBV7-9 and TRBJ2-7, reads DTGVSQNPRHKITKRGQNVTFRCDPISEHNRLYWYRQTLGQGPEFLTYFQNEAQLEKSRLLSDRFSAERPKGSFSTLEIQRTEQGDSAMYLCASTRLAGGPSSYEQYFGPGTRLTVT.

The chain employs TRBV11-3 and TRBJ2-2, with D maybe TRBD2 (6 bases). From germline, CDR1 is SGHNT and CDR2 YENEEA. V was shortened by 3 bases and J by 2 bases, with 10 bases between the two germline ends. The length of the CDR3 is 15 residues. The CDR3 spells CASSLGGYNTGELFF. CDR3 nucleotides: TGTGCCAGCAGCTTGGGGGGTTATAACACCGGGGAGCTGTTTTTT.

The chain links TRBV30 to TRBJ1-3, with D hard to call. Between the trimmed V and J ends, which lost 8 bases and 0 bases, there was a span of 14 bases. CDR1 and CDR2 (germline): GTSNPN, SVGIG (reference sequence). The CDR3 runs 14 residues. In nucleotides, the CDR3 is TGTGCCATCCACTACGGTCTCTCTGGAAACACCATATATTTT. Residues: CAIHYGLSGNTIYF.